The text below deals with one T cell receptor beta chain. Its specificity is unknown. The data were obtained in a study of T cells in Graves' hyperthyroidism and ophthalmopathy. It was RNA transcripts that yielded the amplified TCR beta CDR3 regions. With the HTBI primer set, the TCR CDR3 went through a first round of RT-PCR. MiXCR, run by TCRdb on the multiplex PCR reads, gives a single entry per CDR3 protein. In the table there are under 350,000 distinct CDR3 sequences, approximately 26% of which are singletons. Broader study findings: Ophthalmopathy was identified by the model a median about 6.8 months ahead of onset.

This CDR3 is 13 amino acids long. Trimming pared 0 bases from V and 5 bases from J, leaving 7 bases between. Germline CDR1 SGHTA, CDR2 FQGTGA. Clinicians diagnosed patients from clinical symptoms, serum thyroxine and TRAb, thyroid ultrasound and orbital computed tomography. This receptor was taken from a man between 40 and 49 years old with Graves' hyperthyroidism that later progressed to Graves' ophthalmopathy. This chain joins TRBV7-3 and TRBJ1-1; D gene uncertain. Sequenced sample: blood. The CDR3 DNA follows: TGTGCCAGCAGCTTAACGGGGTGGACTGAAGCTTTCTTT. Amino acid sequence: CASSLTGWTEAFF. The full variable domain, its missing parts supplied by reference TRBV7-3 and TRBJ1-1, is GAGVSQTPSNKVTEKGKYVELRCDPISGHTALYWYRQSLGQGPEFLIYFQGTGAADDSGLPNDRFFAVRPEGSVSTLKIQRTERGDSAVYLCASSLTGWTEAFFGQGTRLTVV.